This is a list of T cell receptor beta chains from one sample in a study of T cells in Graves' hyperthyroidism and ophthalmopathy. TCRdb re-called the multiplex PCR reads through MiXCR, storing one row per CDR3 protein. The table has roughly 170,000 distinct CDR3 sequences, just under 9.5% seen once; the top ten hold approximately 20%. Sequenced: blood. The receptors derive from a woman aged 18-29 years with Graves' hyperthyroidism that later progressed to Graves' ophthalmopathy. CDR3s include the opening cysteine and the closing phenylalanine or tryptophan. A D gene is named only where the DNA matches it firmly. For some rows the clone size is stated as once, few or many, or as a class when expanded; others skip it.

V	J	D	size	CDR3	DNA
TRBV29-1	TRBJ2-1	-	many	CSVEPNRGGTYNEQFF	TGCAGCGTTGAACCTAACAGGGGGGGGACCTACAATGAGCAGTTCTTC
TRBV24-1	TRBJ2-7	-	few	CATRSGWETYEQYF	TGTGCCACCAGAAGTGGTTGGGAAACCTACGAGCAGTACTTC
TRBV6-2/TRBV6-3	TRBJ2-3	TRBD1	many	CASSYLWTGATDTQYF	TGTGCCAGCAGTTATCTCTGGACAGGGGCAACAGATACGCAGTATTTT
TRBV5-1	TRBJ2-5	TRBD1	-	CASSWDRGQETQYF	TGCGCCAGCAGCTGGGACAGGGGGCAGGAGACCCAGTACTTC
TRBV7-3	TRBJ2-3	TRBD2	many	CASSSAGGTDTQYF	TGTGCCAGCAGCTCAGCGGGGGGCACAGATACGCAGTATTTT
TRBV28	TRBJ2-1	-	many	CASKTAGGSYNEQFF	TGTGCCAGCAAAACCGCGGGTGGCTCCTACAATGAGCAGTTCTTC
TRBV5-4	TRBJ1-1	-	few	CASSLDMDSGTEAFF	TGTGCCAGCAGCTTGGATATGGACTCAGGCACTGAAGCTTTCTTT
TRBV19	TRBJ1-5	-	-	CASSKTGPNPYSNQPQHF	TGTGCCAGTAGTAAGACAGGCCCGAATCCTTATAGCAATCAGCCCCAGCATTTT
TRBV5-1	TRBJ2-5	-	-	CASSSFGPQETQYF	TGCGCCAGCAGCTCCTTTGGGCCCCAAGAGACCCAGTACTTC
TRBV30	TRBJ2-6	-	many	CAWHTTASGANVLTF	TGTGCCTGGCACACAACAGCTTCTGGGGCCAACGTCCTGACTTTC
TRBV20-1	TRBJ2-1	-	-	CSAVGVGDSAHEQFF	TGCAGTGCTGTGGGGGTGGGAGACTCCGCCCATGAGCAGTTCTTC
TRBV12-3/TRBV12-4	TRBJ2-2	-	many	CASSLAWQPSRDTGELFF	TGTGCCAGCAGTTTAGCATGGCAGCCCTCGAGGGACACCGGGGAGCTGTTTTTT
TRBV2	TRBJ2-5	TRBD2	many	CASGLGTSVLETQYF	TGTGCCAGCGGCCTCGGGACTAGCGTGTTAGAGACCCAGTACTTC
TRBV5-6	TRBJ1-1	-	many	CASRQQQRPNTEAFF	TGTGCCAGCAGACAACAGCAAAGGCCGAACACTGAAGCTTTCTTT
TRBV7-6	TRBJ2-1	-	-	CASSLSQAGGYNEQFF	TGTGCCAGCAGCTTAAGTCAAGCGGGCGGATACAATGAGCAGTTCTTC
TRBV14	TRBJ2-4	TRBD1	-	CASSRQGAGKNIQYF	TGTGCCAGCAGTCGACAGGGGGCTGGCAAAAACATTCAGTACTTC
TRBV12-3/TRBV12-4	TRBJ2-4	-	-	CAVGENIQYF	TGTGCCGTGGGGGAGAACATTCAGTACTTC
TRBV6-1	TRBJ2-7	TRBD1	many	CASSYQGQGGYEQYF	TGTGCCAGCAGTTATCAGGGACAGGGCGGCTACGAGCAGTACTTC
TRBV19	TRBJ1-4	-	many	CASSVAGKHEKLFF	TGTGCCAGTAGTGTTGCGGGGAAGCATGAAAAACTGTTTTTT
TRBV6-1	TRBJ2-5	-	many	CASRFDRLGTQYF	TGTGCCAGCCGGTTTGACAGGCTGGGGACCCAGTACTTC
TRBV11-3	TRBJ2-1	-	-	CASSLGTDSYNEQLF	TGTGCCAGCAGCTTAGGGACGGACTCTTACAATGAGCAGCTCTTC
TRBV6-1	TRBJ2-2	-	many	CASRRVGGNAGELFF	TGTGCCAGCAGGAGGGTGGGGGGAAACGCCGGGGAGCTGTTTTTT
TRBV7-9	TRBJ2-3	-	many	CASSPSRLVDTQYF	TGTGCCAGCAGCCCCTCCCGACTAGTAGATACGCAGTATTTT
TRBV12-3/TRBV12-4	TRBJ1-5	-	many	CASNQDNQPQHF	TGTGCCAGCAACCAAGACAATCAGCCCCAGCATTTT
TRBV25-1	TRBJ1-5	-	few	CASSDRGNNQPQHF	TGTGCCAGCAGTGACCGGGGGAACAATCAGCCCCAGCATTTT
TRBV5-1	TRBJ1-1	-	medium-sized	CASSRTGVNTEAFF	TGCGCCAGCAGCCGAACAGGAGTGAACACTGAAGCTTTCTTT
TRBV10-3	TRBJ2-5	TRBD2	many	CAISREVRLAGAQETQYF	TGTGCCATCAGTAGGGAAGTTCGGCTAGCGGGAGCTCAAGAGACCCAGTACTTC
TRBV9	TRBJ1-3	TRBD1	many	CASSPAGGTGNTIYF	TGTGCCAGCAGCCCCGCAGGGGGGACTGGAAACACCATATATTTT
TRBV5-6	TRBJ1-4	-	many	CASSLPPGADEKLFF	TGTGCCAGCAGCTTGCCCCCAGGGGCCGATGAAAAACTGTTTTTT
TRBV19	TRBJ2-5	TRBD2	few	CASNSNSGGQETQYF	TGTGCCAGTAATTCCAATAGCGGGGGGCAAGAGACCCAGTACTTC
TRBV28	TRBJ2-7	-	-	CASSLGGTLTYEQYF	TGTGCCAGCAGTTTGGGCGGGACTCTTACCTACGAGCAGTACTTC
TRBV14	TRBJ1-1	-	many	CASSQVRRAEAFF	TGTGCCAGCAGCCAAGTAAGGAGGGCTGAAGCTTTCTTT
TRBV27	TRBJ2-7	-	many	CASSLSGTGSYEQYF	TGTGCCAGCAGTTTGTCGGGGACTGGGAGTTACGAGCAGTACTTC
TRBV30	TRBJ1-1	TRBD1	many	CAWSGRTGMGTEAFF	TGTGCCTGGAGTGGTCGGACAGGGATGGGGACTGAAGCTTTCTTT
TRBV30	TRBJ1-4	-	many	CAWSIGLFTTNEKLFF	TGTGCCTGGAGTATCGGACTATTCACAACTAATGAAAAACTGTTTTTT
TRBV29-1	TRBJ2-7	-	few	CSFSGVAYEQYF	TGCAGCTTTTCAGGGGTTGCCTACGAGCAGTACTTC
TRBV2	TRBJ1-2	TRBD1	many	CASSEEGTGDYGYTF	TGTGCCAGCAGCGAAGAAGGGACAGGAGACTATGGCTACACCTTC
TRBV3-1	TRBJ2-1	TRBD2	many	CASSQRLANPEQFF	TGTGCCAGCAGCCAGAGACTAGCTAATCCTGAGCAGTTCTTC
TRBV5-4	TRBJ2-7	TRBD1	-	CASTGGPTGDSYEQYF	TGTGCCAGCACCGGAGGGCCGACAGGGGATTCCTACGAGCAGTACTTC
TRBV28	TRBJ2-4	-	many	CASSPEGYGENIQYF	TGTGCCAGCAGCCCCGAGGGGTATGGAGAAAACATTCAGTACTTC